A single sample is the source of the 9 T cell receptor beta chains below, sequenced in a study of prognosis after radiotherapy for stage I lung cancer. Amplicons of TCR beta CDR3 were generated from genomic DNA by two-round multiplex PCR. The first round of PCR was done with primers that matched each TRBV and TRBJ gene. TCRdb re-called the multiplex PCR reads with MiXCR, one entry per CDR3 protein. Of about 30,000 distinct CDR3 sequences in the sample, roughly 31% were seen once. The source material was PBMCs, sampled before or after stereotactic body radiation therapy (not recorded which). These receptors were collected from a donor aged 50 or older with non-small cell lung cancer.

Comments on this clonotype: Since a far larger clone is one base different, this is likely a read error. The chain combines TRBV6-2 or TRBV6-3 with TRBJ2-7; D tentatively fits TRBD1 or TRBD2 (6 bases each). Per the germline V gene, CDR1 is MNHEY and CDR2 is SVGEGT. The CDR3 has 13 amino acids. The germline V and J ends were trimmed by 5 bases and 6 bases, with 14 bases remaining between them. The CDR3 is CASSEKQGGEQYF. The DNA of the CDR3 is TGTGCCAGCAGTGAGAAACAGGGAGGCGAGCAGTACTTC.

The chain is built from TRBV6-2 or TRBV6-3 and TRBJ2-2; D is perhaps TRBD1 (5 bases). Trimming removed 5 bases from V and 2 bases from J, with 15 bases in between. The CDR3 has 16 amino acids. From germline, CDR1 is MNHEY and CDR2 SVGEGT. CDR3 amino acids: CASSEVWGTNTGELFF. The CDR3 nucleotides are TGTGCCAGCAGTGAAGTTTGGGGCACCAACACCGGGGAGCTGTTTTTT.

This clonotype was seen many times. This chain connects TRBV5-6 to TRBJ2-7; 11 bases match TRBD2. V was clipped by 4 bases and J by 1 base; unmatched bases: 10. Germline loops: CDR1 SGHDT, CDR2 YYEEEE. The CDR3 runs to 17 residues. Here the CDR3 DNA reads TGTGCCAGCAGCCCGTCAGCCGGGACTAGCGGATCCTACGAGCAGTACTTC. Translation: CASSPSAGTSGSYEQYF.

This clonotype showed up many times. The chain employs TRBV20-1 and TRBJ1-2; D call uncertain. CDR1 and CDR2 from the germline V gene are DFQATT and SNEGSKA (reference sequence). The CDR3 is 12 residues long. The V gene lost 1 base and the J gene lost 6 bases, with 9 bases spanning the gap. The CDR3 loop reads CSARGTYDGYTF. The CDR3 DNA is TGCAGTGCTAGAGGTACCTATGATGGCTACACCTTC.

This clonotype was observed many times. V and J are TRBV6-1 and TRBJ1-5; a weak D match, TRBD1 (6 bases). Per germline, CDR1 MNHNS and CDR2 SASEGT. The CDR3 spans 13 residues. V lost 6 bases and J 6 bases, leaving 12 bases between the germline ends. In DNA form, the CDR3 reads TGTGCCAGCAGCCCAGGGGTACGTCAGCCCCAGCATTTT. The encoded protein is CASSPGVRQPQHF.

Note on this clonotype: The CDR3 ends on some other residue instead of the conserved phenylalanine or tryptophan, so this is likely a read error. The gene calls are TRBV7-2 and TRBJ2-6; no clear D gene. This CDR3 has 15 amino acids. The V end lost 6 bases, the J end lost 4 bases, and 13 bases lay between the germline ends. Germline CDR1 reads SGHTA; CDR2 reads FQGNSA. The CDR3 is CASRANSAGANVLTL. In DNA, the CDR3 is TGTGCCAGCAGAGCAAACAGTGCCGGGGCCAACGTCCTGACTTTA.

In the case of this clonotype: At one boundary the junction diverges from the germline segment, which might be a read error. The chain employs TRBV5-1 and TRBJ2-7; D gene uncertain. The CDR3 spans 14 residues. Germline CDR1 SGHRS, CDR2 YFSETQ. CDR3 DNA sequence: TGCGCCAGCAGCTTTAAAGGGTTAAACTACGGGCAGTACTTC. Translation: CASSFKGLNYGQYF. Together with reference TRBV5-1 and TRBJ2-7, the CDR3 gives the full variable domain: KAGVTQTPRYLIKTRGQQVTLSCSPISGHRSVSWYQQTPGQGLQFLFEYFSETQRNKGNFPGRFSGRQFSNSRSEMNVSTLELGDSALYLCASSFKGLNYGQYFGPGTRLTVT.

This clonotype was counted ten times or more. The CDR3 DNA sequence: TGCAGCGGTCAACAGGGGGCGGCCTACAATGAGCAGTTCTTC. Its protein is CSGQQGAAYNEQFF. The chain combines TRBV29-1 with TRBJ2-1, with 9 bases fitting TRBD1. Germline V gene sequence: CDR1 SQVTM, CDR2 ANQGSEA. V gave up 7 bases and J gave up 2 bases; unmatched junction bases: 6. This CDR3 is built from 14 residues.

This clonotype was detected many times. The chain combines TRBV28 with TRBJ1-1, with D unresolved. Germline CDR1 reads MDHEN; CDR2 reads SYDVKM. CDR3 length: 14 amino acids. The V and J ends lost 1 base and 5 bases respectively, with 11 bases between them. The CDR3 protein is CASSLSGEGTEAFF. The CDR3 DNA reads TGTGCCAGCAGTTTATCCGGGGAGGGTACTGAAGCTTTCTTT. Combining the CDR3 with reference TRBV28 and TRBJ1-1 gives the whole variable domain DVKVTQSSRYLVKRTGEKVFLECVQDMDHENMFWYRQDPGLGLRLIYFSYDVKMKEKGDIPEGYSVSREKKERFSLILESASTNQTSMYLCASSLSGEGTEAFFGQGTRLTVV.